Below, one TCR beta chain is given with its context. Its antigen is currently not known. No clone much larger than this one lies a single base away; base qualities are absent. The data originate from a study of shared clonotypes between healthy human individuals (dated by TCRdb to 2020 to 2022). Describing the broader study: Three men and a couple of women, aged 18 to 49 years, made up the cohort. For each donor, three plates each were used for CD4 naive and CD4 memory, two plates were used for CD8 naive, and one plate was used for CD8 memory. To estimate repertoire size and how much clonotypes are shared between individuals, the study performed deep sequencing of blood TCR repertoires from 4 to 6 healthy adults. To increase sequencing depth and limit assay-specific biases, TCR repertoire library preparation and sequencing were carried out by different laboratories using diverse techniques. Per donor, leukapheresis produced somewhere between about 0.9 and 9.5 billion PBMCs.

Summary of the overall study and its limitations: Larger estimated clonotype richness was generally found for naive subsets than for memory subsets. Compared with non-shared clonotypes, the clonotypes found in all four sorted-subset donors had higher generation probabilities. Because the study included a small number of donors, the genetic and exposure-history diversity represented was limited. Only blood was sampled, and tissue TCR repertoires likely differ from those in blood. Pairwise subsampling indicated that sequencing depth was expected to affect the degree of clonotype sharing among donors. Incomplete sequencing was indicated by rarefaction of sorted-subset datasets, despite the large sequencing depth. When four donors were compared, the shared fraction of clonotypes was 5% to 6.5% for naive CD4, more than 3% for naive CD8, roughly 2.5% for memory CD4, and roughly 0.4% for memory CD8.

The cysteine opens and the phenylalanine closes a CDR3 of 14 amino acids. Only the CDR3 part of the read is kept: 42 bases, read in frame from the first base. CDR1 SEHNR and CDR2 FQNEAQ were looked up in the germline V gene (reference sequence). Trimming takes 1 base from V and 4 bases from J, and the germline ends sit 9 bases apart. CD8 naive samples were CD45RO-negative cells positively selected for CCR7, giving a CD45RA+CCR7+ population that excluded TemRA cells. Healthy HIV-negative adults with no recently reported acute infections or vaccinations were included as donors. Every donor was a Caucasian adult living in Nashville, Tennessee, USA. Blood was collected by leukapheresis, and PBMCs were isolated by Ficoll-Histopaque density gradient centrifugation and then cryopreserved in liquid nitrogen vapor phase. Analytical flow cytometry was used to check the purity and quantity of every magnetically sorted T cell population. From each sorted fraction, genomic DNA was isolated and quantified by UV absorbance on a Nanodrop 2000c.

Using the deep immunoSEQ assay, TCR CDR3 regions were amplified from genomic DNA by multiplex PCR. Extracted genomic DNA from each cell subset was distributed evenly across all wells of several immunoSEQ 96-well plates, and each plate was treated as a replicate. Each replicate PCR for sorted subsets received about 180 ng genomic DNA, equal to some 32,000 T cell genomes. The purified libraries were quantified using a Qubit 3.0 fluorometer, sized with a Bioanalyzer 2100, and then quantified again using the KAPA Library Quantification kit. Every immunoSEQ 96-well plate was sequenced on a dedicated single-read 150-cycle Illumina NextSeq 550 flow cell. As for how the authors treated the data: Because only junctional sequences without quality scores were contained in the immunoSEQ output, filtering matching that applied to full-length reads could not be performed. Sequences were annotated with PyIR, a Python wrapper for IgBLAST v1.9, and V/J genes and CDR3 were assigned using IMGT germline references. Reads were filtered out if the reads had weak V/J assignments (E-value above 1e-6), no CDR3, stop codons, out-of-frame junctions, or ambiguous translated residues. V3J clonotypes were defined as sequences sharing an identical inferred V gene, J gene, and CDR3 amino acid sequence. To compute the percentage overlap between repertoires, the number of shared unique clonotypes was divided by the size of the smaller repertoire. Richness of each repertoire was evaluated using RTK rarefaction, the Chao1 estimator, and Recon v2.1 estimates of unobserved clonotypes. Generation probabilities were computed with OLGA for all TCRbeta clonotypes obtained by the gDNA method from several donors. The table was pulled from immuneACCESS by TCRdb, which kept in-frame rearrangements only. Such tables lose some clones; where checked, under half of the loss comes from unresolved V genes, and the rest has no known cause. D and trimming were read from the DNA, whereas the V and J calls and clone size are those reported in that table. The sample table lists roughly 890,000 clones, nearly 95% of them with a count of one. The ten largest make up more than 20% of the sample.

This TCR was sampled from a man aged 25 to 40 in good health. The sequenced sample was naive CD8+ T cells sorted from blood. The cell subset or site label corresponds to: CD45RA+CCR7+. This chain is built from TRBV7-9 and TRBJ2-3; no D gene call is confident. The CDR3 corresponds to CASSLVDWSDTQYF. The DNA sequence reads TGTGCCAGCAGCTTAGTTGACTGGTCAGATACGCAGTATTTT.